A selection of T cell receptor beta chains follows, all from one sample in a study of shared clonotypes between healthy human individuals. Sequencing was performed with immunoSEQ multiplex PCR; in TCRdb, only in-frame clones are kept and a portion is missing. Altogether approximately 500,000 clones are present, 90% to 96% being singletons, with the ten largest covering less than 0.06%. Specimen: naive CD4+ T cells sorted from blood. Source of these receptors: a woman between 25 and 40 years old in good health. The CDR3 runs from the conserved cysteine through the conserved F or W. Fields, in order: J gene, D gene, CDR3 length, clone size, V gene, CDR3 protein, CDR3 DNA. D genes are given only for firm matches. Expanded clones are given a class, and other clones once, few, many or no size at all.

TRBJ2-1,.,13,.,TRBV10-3,CAISEHPFNEQFF,TGTGCCATCAGTGAGCATCCGTTCAATGAGCAGTTCTTC
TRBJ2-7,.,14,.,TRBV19,CASSIWPGAYEQYF,TGTGCCAGTAGTATTTGGCCAGGAGCCTACGAGCAGTACTTC
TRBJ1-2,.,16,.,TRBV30,CAWSVRMGRGGYGYTF,TGTGCCTGGAGTGTACGAATGGGCAGGGGCGGTTATGGCTACACCTTC
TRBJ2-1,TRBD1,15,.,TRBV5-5,CASSLGQGSYNEQFF,TGTGCCAGCAGCCTAGGACAGGGATCCTACAATGAGCAGTTCTTC
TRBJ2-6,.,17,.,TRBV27,CASSSGLTVTGANVLTF,TGTGCCAGCAGTTCGGGACTGACGGTAACGGGGGCCAACGTCCTGACTTTC
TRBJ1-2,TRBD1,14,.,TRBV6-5,CASSYFGQDYGYTF,TGTGCCAGCAGTTACTTCGGACAGGATTATGGCTACACCTTC
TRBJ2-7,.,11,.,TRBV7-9,CASSSHYEQYF,TGTGCCAGCAGCTCTCACTACGAGCAGTACTTC
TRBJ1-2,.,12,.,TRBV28,CASSLGPGGYTF,TGTGCCAGCAGTTTGGGACCGGGTGGCTACACCTTC
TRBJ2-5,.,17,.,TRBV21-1,CASSLIRGWRYQETQYF,TGTGCCAGCAGCTTAATACGGGGTTGGAGGTACCAAGAGACCCAGTACTTC
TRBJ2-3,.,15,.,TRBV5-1,CASSLRGGSTDTQYF,TGCGCCAGCAGCTTGAGGGGCGGGAGCACAGATACGCAGTATTTT
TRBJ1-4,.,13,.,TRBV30,CAWSVRAREKLFF,TGTGCCTGGAGTGTACGGGCGCGGGAAAAACTGTTTTTT
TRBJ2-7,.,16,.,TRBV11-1,CASSKRLDWSKGEQYF,TGTGCCAGCAGCAAGCGACTAGACTGGTCGAAGGGCGAGCAGTACTTC
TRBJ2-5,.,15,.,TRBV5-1,CASSLARGQRETQYF,TGCGCCAGCAGCTTGGCCAGGGGCCAGAGGGAGACCCAGTACTTC
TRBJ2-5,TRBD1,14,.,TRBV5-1,CASSFGTAQETQYF,TGCGCCAGCAGCTTCGGGACAGCCCAAGAGACCCAGTACTTC
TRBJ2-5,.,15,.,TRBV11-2,CASSSFQGKGETQYF,TGTGCCAGCAGCTCCTTCCAGGGGAAAGGGGAGACCCAGTACTTC
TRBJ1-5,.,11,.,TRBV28,CASSLTQPQHF,TGTGCCAGCAGTCTGACTCAGCCCCAGCATTTT
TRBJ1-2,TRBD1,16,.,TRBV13,CASSLSIRDSGYGYTF,TGTGCCAGCAGCTTGTCCATCCGGGACAGTGGCTATGGCTACACCTTC
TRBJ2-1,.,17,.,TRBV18,CASSPLPAQSSYNEQFF,TGTGCCAGCTCACCCCTACCCGCGCAGAGCTCCTACAATGAGCAGTTCTTC
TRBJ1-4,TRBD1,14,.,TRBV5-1,CASSPGTVNEKLFF,TGCGCCAGCAGCCCCGGGACAGTTAATGAAAAACTGTTTTTT
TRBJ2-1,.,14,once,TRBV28,CASSSGTAINEQFF,TGTGCCAGCAGTTCCGGGACGGCGATCAATGAGCAGTTCTTC
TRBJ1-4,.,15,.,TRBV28,CASSSAGGTNEKLFF,TGTGCCAGCAGTTCCGCGGGTGGAACTAATGAAAAACTGTTTTTT
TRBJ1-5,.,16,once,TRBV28,CASSSLGSPSNQPQHF,TGTGCCAGCAGTTCCCTCGGGTCCCCTAGCAATCAGCCCCAGCATTTT
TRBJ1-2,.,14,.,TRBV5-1,CASSLSAANYGYTF,TGCGCCAGCAGCTTGTCGGCAGCTAACTATGGCTACACCTTC
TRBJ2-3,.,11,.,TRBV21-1,CASGLMGTQYF,TGTGCCAGCGGTCTAATGGGAACGCAGTATTTT
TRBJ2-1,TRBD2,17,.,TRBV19,CASSSSGSYVGYNEQFF,TGTGCCAGTAGCAGCAGCGGGAGTTATGTGGGATACAATGAGCAGTTCTTC
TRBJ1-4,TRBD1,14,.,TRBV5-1,CASSSGTGGEKLFF,TGCGCCAGCAGCTCCGGGACAGGGGGCGAAAAACTGTTTTTT
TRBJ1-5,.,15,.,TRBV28,CASSLGGAGNQPQHF,TGTGCCAGCAGTTTAGGGGGGGCGGGCAATCAGCCCCAGCATTTT
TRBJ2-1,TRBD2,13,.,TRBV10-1,CASGQRERNEQFF,TGCGCCAGCGGGCAGCGGGAGAGGAATGAGCAGTTCTTC
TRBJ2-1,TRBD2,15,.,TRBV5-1,CASDKGLSGINEQFF,TGCGCCAGCGACAAGGGACTAAGCGGGATCAATGAGCAGTTCTTC
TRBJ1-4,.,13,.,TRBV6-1,CASSEVAGEKLFF,TGTGCCAGCAGTGAAGTTGCCGGGGAAAAACTGTTTTTT
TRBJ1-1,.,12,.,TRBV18,CASQGGNTEAFF,TGTGCCAGCCAAGGGGGGAACACTGAAGCTTTCTTT
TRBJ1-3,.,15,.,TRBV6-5,CASSGLEKAGNTIYF,TGTGCCAGCAGTGGTCTGGAAAAGGCTGGAAACACCATATATTTT
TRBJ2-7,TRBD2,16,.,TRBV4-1,CASSQWPSGANYEQYF,TGCGCCAGCAGCCAATGGCCTAGCGGTGCAAACTACGAGCAGTACTTC
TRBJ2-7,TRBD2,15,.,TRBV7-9,CASSLGGLAGGEQYF,TGTGCCAGCAGCTTAGGGGGACTAGCGGGAGGCGAGCAGTACTTC
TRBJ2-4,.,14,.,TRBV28,CASSLQGAKNIQYF,TGTGCCAGCAGCCTACAGGGAGCCAAAAACATTCAGTACTTC
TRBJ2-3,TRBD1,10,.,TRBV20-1,CSPRGDTQYF,TGCAGCCCCAGGGGGGATACGCAGTATTTT
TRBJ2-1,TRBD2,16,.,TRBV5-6,CASSGGLAGVYNEQFF,TGTGCCAGCAGCGGGGGACTAGCGGGAGTCTACAATGAGCAGTTCTTC
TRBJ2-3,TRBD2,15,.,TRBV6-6,CASRRSGRPADTQYF,TGTGCCAGCAGACGTAGCGGGAGGCCGGCAGATACGCAGTATTTT
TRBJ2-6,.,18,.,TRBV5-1,CASSLVTGTATGANVLTF,TGCGCCAGCAGCCTCGTCACGGGAACAGCCACTGGGGCCAACGTCCTGACTTTC
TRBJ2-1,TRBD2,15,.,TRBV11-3,CASSLLAGGSGEQFF,TGTGCCAGCAGCTTACTAGCGGGAGGGTCCGGTGAGCAGTTCTTC
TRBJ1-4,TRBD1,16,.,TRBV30,CAWSSPGQGGREKLFF,TGTGCCTGGAGTTCGCCGGGACAGGGGGGGCGTGAAAAACTGTTTTTT
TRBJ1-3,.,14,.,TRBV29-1,CSVEGRLSGNTIYF,TGCAGCGTTGAAGGGCGGCTTTCTGGAAACACCATATATTTT
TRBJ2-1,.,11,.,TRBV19,CASSRGSEQFF,TGTGCCAGTAGTCGGGGGAGTGAGCAGTTCTTC
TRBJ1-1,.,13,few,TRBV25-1,CASSTEMNTEAFF,TGTGCCAGCAGTACAGAGATGAACACTGAAGCTTTCTTT
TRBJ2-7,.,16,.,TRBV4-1,CASSQDMLLYSYEQYF,TGCGCCAGCAGCCAAGATATGCTCCTATACTCCTACGAGCAGTACTTC
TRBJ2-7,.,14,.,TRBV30,CAWTRSRAGSEQYF,TGTGCCTGGACAAGGTCCAGGGCGGGGAGTGAGCAGTACTTC